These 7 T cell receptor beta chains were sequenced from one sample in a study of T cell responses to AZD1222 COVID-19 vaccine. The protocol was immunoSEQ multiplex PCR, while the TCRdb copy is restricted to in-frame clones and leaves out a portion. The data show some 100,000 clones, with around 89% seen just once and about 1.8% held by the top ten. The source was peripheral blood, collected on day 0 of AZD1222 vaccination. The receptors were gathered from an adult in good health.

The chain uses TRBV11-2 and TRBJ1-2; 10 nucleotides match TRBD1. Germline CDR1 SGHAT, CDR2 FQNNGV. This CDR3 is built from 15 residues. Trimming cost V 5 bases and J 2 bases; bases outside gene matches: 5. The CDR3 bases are TGTGCCAGCAGCCCGGGACAGGGGACGAACTATGGCTACACCTTC. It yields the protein CASSPGQGTNYGYTF.

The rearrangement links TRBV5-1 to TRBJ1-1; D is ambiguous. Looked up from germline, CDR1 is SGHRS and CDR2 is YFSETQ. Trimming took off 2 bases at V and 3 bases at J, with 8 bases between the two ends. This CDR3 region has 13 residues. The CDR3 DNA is TGCGCCAGCAGCTTTGCGCCAGACACTGAAGCTTTCTTT. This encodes CASSFAPDTEAFF.

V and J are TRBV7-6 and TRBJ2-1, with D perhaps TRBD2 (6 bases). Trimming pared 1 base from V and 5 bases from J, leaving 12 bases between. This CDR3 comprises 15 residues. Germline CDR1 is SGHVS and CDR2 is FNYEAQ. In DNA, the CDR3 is TGTGCCAGCAGCTTAGTGGTCACGGGGGACAATGAGCAGTTCTTC. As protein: CASSLVVTGDNEQFF.

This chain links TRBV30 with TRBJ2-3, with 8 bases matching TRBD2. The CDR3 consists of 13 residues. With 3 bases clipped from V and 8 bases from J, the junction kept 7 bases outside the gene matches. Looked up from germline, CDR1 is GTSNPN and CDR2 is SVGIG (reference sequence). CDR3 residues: CAWSYSGTATQYF. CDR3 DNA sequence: TGTGCCTGGAGCTATAGCGGGACGGCTACGCAGTATTTT.

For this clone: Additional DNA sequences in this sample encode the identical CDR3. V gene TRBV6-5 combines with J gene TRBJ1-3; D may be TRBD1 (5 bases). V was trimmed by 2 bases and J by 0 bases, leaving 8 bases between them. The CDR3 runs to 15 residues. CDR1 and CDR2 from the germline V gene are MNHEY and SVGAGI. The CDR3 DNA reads TGTGCCAGCAGTTACGACAGAAGCTCTGGAAACACCATATATTTT. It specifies CASSYDRSSGNTIYF.

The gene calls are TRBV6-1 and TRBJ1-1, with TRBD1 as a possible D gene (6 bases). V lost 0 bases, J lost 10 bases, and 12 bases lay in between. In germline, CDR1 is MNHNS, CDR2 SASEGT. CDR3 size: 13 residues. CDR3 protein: CASSEALAQGAFF. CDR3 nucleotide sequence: TGTGCCAGCAGTGAAGCGTTGGCACAGGGAGCTTTCTTT.

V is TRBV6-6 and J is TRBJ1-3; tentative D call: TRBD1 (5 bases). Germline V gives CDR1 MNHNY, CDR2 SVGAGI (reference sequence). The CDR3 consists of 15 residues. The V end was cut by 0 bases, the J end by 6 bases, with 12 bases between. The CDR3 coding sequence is TGTGCCAGCAGTTACTCGGGGGACTTTGTAAACACCATATATTTT. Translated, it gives CASSYSGDFVNTIYF.